Below are 9 T cell receptor beta chains sequenced from a single sample in a study of blood T cell repertoires in COVID-19. Assay: immunoSEQ multiplex PCR; the TCRdb copy retains only in-frame clones and omits some. The sample lists 40,000 to 55,000 clones, over 90% seen once, with more than 8% in the top ten. The sequenced sample was peripheral blood. These receptors came from a woman aged 80 or over with acute or convalescent COVID-19.

This clone was observed once. V is TRBV18 and J is TRBJ1-1, with D uncertain. The ends were cut back, 1 base at V and 5 bases at J, with 11 bases in the middle. Germline V gene lookup returns CDR1 KGHSH and CDR2 LQKENI. This CDR3 spans 14 amino acids. CDR3 in amino acids: CASSPLSRWTEAFF. The CDR3 DNA sequence: TGTGCCAGCTCACCACTTTCCCGGTGGACTGAAGCTTTCTTT.

CDR3 sequence reads: CASSLRDRADTQYF. Here the CDR3 DNA reads TGTGCCAGCAGCTTGAGGGACAGGGCGGATACGCAGTATTTT. The V call is TRBV5-6, the J call TRBJ2-3, with TRBD1 matching 9 bases. The CDR3 consists of 14 residues. Germline loops: CDR1 SGHDT, CDR2 YYEEEE. V dropped 1 base and J dropped 6; count of bases not matched to a gene: 3.

The V and J genes are TRBV10-3 and TRBJ1-3; D remains ambiguous. Trimming cost V 3 bases and J 1 base, with 10 bases left between them. This CDR3 region has 15 residues. The germline V gene encodes CDR1 ENHRY and CDR2 SYGVKD. CDR3: CAISETTGSGNTIYF. The DNA of the CDR3 is TGTGCCATCAGTGAAACTACGGGATCTGGAAACACCATATATTTT.

The chain uses TRBV21-1 and TRBJ2-1; the table's D gene call, TRBD2, was not cross checked with the DNA. TRBV21-1 has pseudogene status. This CDR3 has 22 residues. CDR3 sequence (DNA): TGTGCCAGCAGCAAATCGTCTTTTTCTGTCCTAGCGGGAGGGCCGGAATGCGATGAGCAGTTCTTC. It yields the protein CASSKSSFSVLAGGPECDEQFF.

The J gene is TRBJ1-4, the V gene TRBV19, with D perhaps TRBD1 (5 bases). Trimming took 4 bases from V and 6 from J, leaving 15 bases between them. The CDR3 has 15 amino acids. Germline CDR1 and CDR2: LNHDA and SQIVND (reference sequence). The CDR3 coding sequence is TGTGCCAGTAGTAAATTGGGGGGAGAGGATGAAAAACTGTTTTTT. Translation gives CASSKLGGEDEKLFF.

For this clone: The junction and the germline gene differ at one end; a read error may be behind it. The chain has TRBV11-2 and TRBJ2-3; TRBD2 matches 9 bases. The CDR3 length is 16 residues. The germline V gene has CDR1 SGHAT and CDR2 FQNNGV. The CDR3 coding sequence is TGTGCCAGCAGTTTAGGGGCGGGAGGGGTAACAGATACGCAGTATTTT. Amino acids: CASSLGAGGVTDTQYF.

In nucleotides, the CDR3 is TGTGCCTGGAGTGTACGGGTCTCTGCAGGGGGCGCCTCCGAGCAGTACTTC. Translated: CAWSVRVSAGGASEQYF. The V gene is TRBV30, the J gene TRBJ2-7; 8 nucleotides agree with TRBD1. The length of the CDR3 is 17 residues. In germline, CDR1 is GTSNPN, CDR2 SVGIG (reference sequence). V shed 0 bases, J shed 6 bases, and the junction held 16 bases outside the gene matches.

This clone was counted between two and nine times. The chain joins TRBV11-3 to TRBJ1-2; D perhaps matches TRBD1 (5 bases). V was trimmed by 5 bases and J by 4 bases, leaving 26 bases between them. The germline V gene has CDR1 SGHNT and CDR2 YENEEA. The CDR3 is 18 residues long. This CDR3 is CASSPATGFVYGGYGYTF. In DNA, the CDR3 is TGTGCCAGCAGCCCAGCCACCGGGTTTGTCTACGGGGGCTATGGCTACACCTTC.

There are a few counts of this clone. The V and J genes are TRBV29-1 and TRBJ1-1, with 8 bases that match TRBD1. Germline V gene lookup returns CDR1 SQVTM and CDR2 ANQGSEA. This CDR3 comprises 14 residues. The J segment lost 2 bases and the V segment lost 6 bases, leaving 8 bases of the junction unmatched. CDR3 protein: CSVRTGTRNTEAFF. The CDR3 coding sequence is TGCAGCGTCCGGACAGGGACACGAAACACTGAAGCTTTCTTT.